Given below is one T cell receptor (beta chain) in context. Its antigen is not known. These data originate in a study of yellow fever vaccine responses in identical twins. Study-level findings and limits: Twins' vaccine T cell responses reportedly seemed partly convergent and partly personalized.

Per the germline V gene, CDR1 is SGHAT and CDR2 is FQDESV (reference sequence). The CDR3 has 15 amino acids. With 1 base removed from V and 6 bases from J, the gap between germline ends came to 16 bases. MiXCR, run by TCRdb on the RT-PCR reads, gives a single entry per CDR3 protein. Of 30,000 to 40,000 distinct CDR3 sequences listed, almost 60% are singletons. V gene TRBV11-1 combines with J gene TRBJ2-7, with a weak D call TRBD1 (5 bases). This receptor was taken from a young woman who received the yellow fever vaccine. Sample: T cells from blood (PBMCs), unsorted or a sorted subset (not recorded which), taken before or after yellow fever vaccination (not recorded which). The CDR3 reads CASSLGSRGHSEQYF. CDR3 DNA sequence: TGTGCCAGCAGCTTAGGCTCAAGGGGCCACTCCGAGCAGTACTTC.